These T cell receptor beta chains were read from a single sample in a study of cytomegalovirus exposure and HLA in healthy donors. The method was immunoSEQ multiplex PCR; TCRdb's version includes in-frame clones alone and lacks a portion of them. The sample lists some 120,000 clones, over 60% occurring once. Sequenced sample: PBMCs. The source is a man aged 50 to 60 in good health and CMV-seronegative. The CDR3 runs from the conserved cysteine through the conserved F or W. The D gene is left open where the match is weak. Not every row has a clone size; where given, it reads once, few, many or a size class.

TRBV5-1	TRBJ2-1	-	TRBD2	CASGGGGASNEQFF	TGCGCCAGCGGGGGCGGGGGGGCGTCCAATGAGCAGTTCTTC
TRBV25-1	TRBJ1-6	few	-	CASSEGVNGDSYNSPLHF	TGTGCCAGCAGTGAAGGCGTTAATGGAGACTCCTATAATTCACCCCTCCACTTT
TRBV30	TRBJ2-1	once	-	CAWTGLYEQFF	TGTGCCTGGACAGGGTTGTATGAGCAGTTCTTC
TRBV28	TRBJ1-5	-	-	CASSLPGHWQPQHF	TGTGCCAGCAGTTTGCCGGGACATTGGCAGCCCCAGCATTTT
TRBV13	TRBJ2-5	-	TRBD2	CASSSSGTPGETQYF	TGTGCCAGCAGCTCTAGCGGCACACCGGGGGAGACCCAGTACTTC
TRBV10-3	TRBJ2-1	-	TRBD1	CAIGTGGYNEQFF	TGTGCCATCGGGACAGGGGGCTACAATGAGCAGTTCTTC
TRBV5-4	TRBJ1-1	few	-	CASSPTGLEAFF	TGTGCCAGCAGCCCGACAGGCCTTGAAGCTTTCTTT
TRBV7-6	TRBJ1-5	-	TRBD1	CASSETQGAGGKPQHF	TGTGCCAGCAGCGAGACCCAGGGGGCTGGGGGGAAGCCCCAGCATTTT
TRBV4-2	TRBJ1-2	-	-	CASSQGPGHSYGYTF	TGTGCCAGCAGCCAGGGCCCGGGACACTCCTATGGCTACACCTTC
TRBV2	TRBJ2-3	-	TRBD2	CASRRTSLVSDTQYF	TGTGCCAGCAGAAGGACTAGCCTTGTATCAGATACGCAGTATTTT
TRBV7-2	TRBJ2-7	once	-	CASSLASRGYEQYF	TGTGCCAGCAGCTTAGCTTCCCGGGGGTACGAGCAGTACTTC
TRBV4-3	TRBJ2-3	-	TRBD1	CASSQTNTGGADTQYF	TGCGCCAGCAGCCAAACAAATACAGGGGGAGCAGATACGCAGTATTTT
TRBV4-2	TRBJ2-7	-	TRBD2	CASSQGGGGYEQYF	TGTGCCAGCAGCCAAGGTGGCGGGGGTTACGAGCAGTACTTC
TRBV19	TRBJ2-1	-	TRBD2	CASSPPPTSGGASEQFF	TGTGCCAGTAGTCCACCCCCGACTAGCGGGGGGGCTAGTGAGCAGTTCTTC
TRBV6-1	TRBJ1-5	-	TRBD1	CASRRQGNNQPQHF	TGTGCCAGCCGAAGACAGGGAAACAATCAGCCCCAGCATTTT
TRBV25-1	TRBJ2-4	-	-	CASSPLGTLEIQYF	TGTGCCAGCAGTCCCCTCGGGACATTGGAAATTCAGTACTTC
TRBV5-1	TRBJ1-2	-	-	CASSPAVQATFYTF	TGCGCCAGCAGCCCTGCTGTCCAGGCCACCTTCTACACCTTC
TRBV4-2	TRBJ2-5	-	TRBD2	CASSRGTSGTETQYF	TGTGCCAGCAGCCGGGGGACTAGCGGGACGGAGACCCAGTACTTC
TRBV7-9	TRBJ2-7	-	TRBD1	CASSLERGQGESSYEQYF	TGTGCCAGCAGCTTAGAGAGGGGGCAGGGGGAAAGCTCCTACGAGCAGTACTTC
TRBV5-6	TRBJ2-5	few	TRBD1	CASSLGPGQELETQYF	TGTGCCAGCAGCTTGGGACCCGGACAGGAGTTAGAGACCCAGTACTTC
TRBV10-3	TRBJ1-6	-	TRBD1	CAISEGTGGSPLHF	TGTGCCATCAGTGAGGGGACAGGAGGTTCACCCCTCCACTTT
TRBV4-2	TRBJ1-5	-	TRBD1	CASSQDRAGGDQPQHF	TGTGCCAGCAGCCAAGATCGGGCAGGGGGCGATCAGCCCCAGCATTTT
TRBV7-3	TRBJ2-2	-	-	CASSFAQGNTGELFF	TGTGCCAGCAGCTTCGCCCAGGGCAACACCGGGGAGCTGTTTTTT
TRBV5-4	TRBJ2-6	-	-	CASSLLETSGANVLTF	TGTGCCAGCAGCTTGTTGGAGACCTCTGGGGCCAACGTCCTGACTTTC
TRBV30	TRBJ2-7	few	-	CAWDNDSSYEQYF	TGTGCCTGGGATAACGACAGTTCCTACGAGCAGTACTTC
TRBV11-3	TRBJ2-7	-	TRBD1	CASSLTGESSEQYF	TGTGCCAGCAGCCTGACAGGGGAGTCGAGCGAGCAGTACTTC
TRBV7-2	TRBJ1-5	-	-	CASSQAGNSNQPQHF	TGTGCCAGCAGCCAGGCGGGGAATAGCAATCAGCCCCAGCATTTT
TRBV25-1	TRBJ2-5	few	TRBD1	CASSTTTGGPIQTQYF	TGTGCCAGCAGTACCACGACAGGGGGCCCGATTCAGACCCAGTACTTC
TRBV7-6	TRBJ2-1	-	TRBD2	CASSLGYSGLAGVNNEQFF	TGTGCCAGCAGCTTAGGGTATTCGGGACTAGCGGGGGTAAACAATGAGCAGTTCTTC
TRBV30	TRBJ1-4	few	TRBD1	CAWSTGGGNEKLFF	TGTGCCTGGAGCACAGGGGGCGGTAATGAAAAACTGTTTTTT
TRBV11-1	TRBJ2-3	few	-	CASSSSPWRARGTDTQYF	TGTGCCAGCAGCTCTTCGCCGTGGAGGGCGCGCGGCACAGATACGCAGTATTTT
TRBV10-1	TRBJ2-1	-	-	CASSLATSVPYNEQFF	TGCGCCAGCAGCCTGGCCACGAGCGTCCCCTACAATGAGCAGTTCTTC
TRBV19	TRBJ2-3	-	TRBD2	CASSIVAAGGPFSDTQYF	TGTGCCAGTAGTATAGTGGCAGCGGGGGGGCCTTTCTCAGATACGCAGTATTTT
TRBV7-2	TRBJ1-2	-	-	CASSLGAGNYGYTF	TGTGCCAGCAGCTTAGGGGCGGGTAACTATGGCTACACCTTC
TRBV28	TRBJ1-2	-	TRBD1	CASSPGGQGTFGYGYTF	TGTGCCAGCAGTCCCGGGGGACAGGGGACTTTTGGCTATGGCTACACCTTC
TRBV4-3	TRBJ2-7	-	TRBD2	CASSQDWGGVYEQYF	TGCGCCAGCAGCCAAGATTGGGGGGGGGTCTACGAGCAGTACTTC
TRBV7-2	TRBJ1-5	-	TRBD1	CASSLVGGQANQPQHF	TGTGCCAGCAGCTTAGTTGGGGGACAGGCAAATCAGCCCCAGCATTTT